What follows are 3 T cell receptor beta chains derived from one specimen sequenced in a study of cytomegalovirus exposure and HLA in healthy donors. It was with 60 Vbeta and 13 Jbeta primers that the PCR ran. The protocol was immunoSEQ multiplex PCR, while the TCRdb copy is restricted to in-frame clones and leaves out a portion. Found here are around 130,000 clones, roughly two thirds of them singletons; the top ten hold 1.6%. Sequenced sample: PBMCs. These TCRs come from a man aged 25-45 years in good health and CMV-seropositive.

This sequence joins TRBV18 and TRBJ2-7; TRBD1 might be the D (6 bases). CDR1 KGHSH and CDR2 LQKENI come from the germline V gene. The ends were cut back, 6 bases at V and 0 bases at J, with 15 bases in the middle. The CDR3 runs 15 residues. The CDR3 here is CASSNPRTDSYEQYF. DNA for the CDR3: TGTGCCAGCTCCAATCCAAGGACAGACTCCTACGAGCAGTACTTC.

The chain uses TRBV5-1 and TRBJ2-3; 8 positions match TRBD2. Germline assignment: CDR1 SGHRS and CDR2 YFSETQ. The V segment lost 4 bases and the J segment 0 bases; nucleotides outside the gene matches: 4. The CDR3 runs 15 residues. In DNA form, the CDR3 reads TGCGCCAGCAGCCCGGGACTAGGCAGCACAGATACGCAGTATTTT. Translated: CASSPGLGSTDTQYF.

This clone was seen a handful of times. The chain is built from TRBV18 and TRBJ1-2, with a possible D match to TRBD1 (6 bases). V dropped 5 bases and J dropped 3 bases, with 13 bases sitting between them. The CDR3 sequence is 14 residues long. Germline V lookup: CDR1 KGHSH, CDR2 LQKENI. This chain's CDR3 is CASSNDDRHYGYTF. The DNA of the CDR3 is TGTGCCAGCTCAAATGACGACAGGCACTATGGCTACACCTTC.